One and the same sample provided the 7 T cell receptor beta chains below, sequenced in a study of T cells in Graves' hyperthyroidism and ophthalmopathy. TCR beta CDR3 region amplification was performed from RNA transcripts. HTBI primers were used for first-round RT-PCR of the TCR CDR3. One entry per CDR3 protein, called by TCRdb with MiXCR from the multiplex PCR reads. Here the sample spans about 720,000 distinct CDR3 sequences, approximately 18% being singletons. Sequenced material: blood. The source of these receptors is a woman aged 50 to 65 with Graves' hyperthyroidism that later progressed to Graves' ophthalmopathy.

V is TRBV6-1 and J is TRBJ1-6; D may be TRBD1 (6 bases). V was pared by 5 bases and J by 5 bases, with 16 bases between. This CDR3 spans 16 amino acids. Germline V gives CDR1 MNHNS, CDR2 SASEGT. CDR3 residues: CASSRERTDHNSPLHF. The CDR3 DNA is TGTGCCAGCAGTCGAGAACGGACAGACCATAATTCACCCCTCCACTTT.

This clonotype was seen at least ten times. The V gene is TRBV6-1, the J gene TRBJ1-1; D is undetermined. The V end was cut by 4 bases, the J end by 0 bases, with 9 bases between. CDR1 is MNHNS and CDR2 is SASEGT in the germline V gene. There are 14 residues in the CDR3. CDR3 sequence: CASSVGELNTEAFF. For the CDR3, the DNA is TGTGCCAGCAGTGTGGGCGAATTGAACACTGAAGCTTTCTTT.

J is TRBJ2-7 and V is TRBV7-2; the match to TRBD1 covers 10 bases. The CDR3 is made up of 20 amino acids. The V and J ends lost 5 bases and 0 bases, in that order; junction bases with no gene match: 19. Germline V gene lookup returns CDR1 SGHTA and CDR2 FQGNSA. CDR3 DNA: TGTGCCAGCAGCCCGCGCATGGGACAGGGGCGCTTCGGTAGCTCCTACGAGCAGTACTTC. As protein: CASSPRMGQGRFGSSYEQYF.

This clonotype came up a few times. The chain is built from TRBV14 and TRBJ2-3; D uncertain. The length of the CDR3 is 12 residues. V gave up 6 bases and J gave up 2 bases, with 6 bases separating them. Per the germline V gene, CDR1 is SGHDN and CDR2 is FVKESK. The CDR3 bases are TGTGCCAGCAGGAATCCCACAGATACGCAGTATTTT. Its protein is CASRNPTDTQYF. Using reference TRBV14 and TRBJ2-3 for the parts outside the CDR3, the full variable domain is EAGVTQFPSHSVIEKGQTVTLRCDPISGHDNLYWYRRVMGKEIKFLLHFVKESKQDESGMPNNRFLAERTGGTYSTLKVQPAELEDSGVYFCASRNPTDTQYFGPGTRLTVL.

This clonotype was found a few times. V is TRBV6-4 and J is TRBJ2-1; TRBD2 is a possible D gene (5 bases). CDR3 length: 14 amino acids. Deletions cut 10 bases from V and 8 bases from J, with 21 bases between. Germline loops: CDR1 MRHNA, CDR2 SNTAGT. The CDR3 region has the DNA TGTGCCACCTTTAGCGTAGGAGGCGGCGATGAGCAGTTCTTC. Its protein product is CATFSVGGGDEQFF.

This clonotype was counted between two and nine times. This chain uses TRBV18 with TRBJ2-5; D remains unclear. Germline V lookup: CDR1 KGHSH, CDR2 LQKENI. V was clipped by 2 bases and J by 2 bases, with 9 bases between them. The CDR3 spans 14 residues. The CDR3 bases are TGTGCCAGCTCACCAGATCAGGCGCAAGAGACCCAGTACTTC. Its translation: CASSPDQAQETQYF. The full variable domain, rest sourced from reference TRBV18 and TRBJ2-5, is NAGVMQNPRHLVRRRGQEARLRCSPMKGHSHVYWYRQLPEEGLKFMVYLQKENIIDESGMPKERFSAEFPKEGPSILRIQQVVRGDSAAYFCASSPDQAQETQYFGPGTRLLVL.

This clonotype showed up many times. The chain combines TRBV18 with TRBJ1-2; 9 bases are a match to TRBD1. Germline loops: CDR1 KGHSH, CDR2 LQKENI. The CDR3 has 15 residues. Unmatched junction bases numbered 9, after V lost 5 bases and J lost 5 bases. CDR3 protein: CASSSTGGSEYGYTF. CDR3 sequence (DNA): TGTGCCAGCTCATCTACAGGGGGCTCGGAGTATGGCTACACCTTC.